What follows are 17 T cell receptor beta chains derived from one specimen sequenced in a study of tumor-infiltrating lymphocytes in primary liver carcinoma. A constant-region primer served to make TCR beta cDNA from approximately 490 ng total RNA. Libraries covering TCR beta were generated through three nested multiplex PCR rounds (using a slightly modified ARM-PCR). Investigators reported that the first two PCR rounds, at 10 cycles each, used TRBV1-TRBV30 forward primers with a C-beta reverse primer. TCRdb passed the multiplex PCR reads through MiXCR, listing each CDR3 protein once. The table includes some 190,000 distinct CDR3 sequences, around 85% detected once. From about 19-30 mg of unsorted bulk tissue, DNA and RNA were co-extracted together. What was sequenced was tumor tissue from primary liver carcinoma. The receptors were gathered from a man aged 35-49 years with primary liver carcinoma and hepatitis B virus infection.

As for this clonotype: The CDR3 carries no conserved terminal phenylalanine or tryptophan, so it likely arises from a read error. CDR3 amino acids: CASSLEGSGVTDTQYI. CDR3 DNA: TGTGCCAGCAGCTTAGAAGGTAGCGGAGTCACAGATACACAGTATATT. The chain combines TRBV5-4 with TRBJ2-3; maybe TRBD2 (6 bases). Looked up from germline, CDR1 is SGHNT and CDR2 is YYREEE (reference sequence). The CDR3 has 16 amino acids.

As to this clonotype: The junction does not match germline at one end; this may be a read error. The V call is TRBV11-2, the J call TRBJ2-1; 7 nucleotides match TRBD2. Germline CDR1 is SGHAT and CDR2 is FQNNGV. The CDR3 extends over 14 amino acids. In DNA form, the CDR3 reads TGTGCCAGCAGCTTAGTCGGGAGGCATAATGAGGAGTTCTTC. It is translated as CASSLVGRHNEEFF.

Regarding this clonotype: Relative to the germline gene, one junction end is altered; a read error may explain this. The CDR3 DNA is TGCAGCGTTAAGGGCAGGGCCGGCATCACAGGTACGCAGTACTTT. This gives the protein CSVKGRAGITGTQYF. The chain has TRBV29-1 and TRBJ2-3; TRBD1 might be the D (5 bases). The germline CDR1 and CDR2 sequences are SQVTM and ANQGSEA. The CDR3 spans 15 residues.

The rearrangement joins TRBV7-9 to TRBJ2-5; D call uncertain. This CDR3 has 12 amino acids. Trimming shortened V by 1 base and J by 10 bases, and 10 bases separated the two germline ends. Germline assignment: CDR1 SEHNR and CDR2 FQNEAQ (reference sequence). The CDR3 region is CASSLEGENQYF. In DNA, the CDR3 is TGTGCCAGCAGCTTAGAAGGAGAAAACCAGTACTTC. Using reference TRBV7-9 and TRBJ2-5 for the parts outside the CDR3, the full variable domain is DTGVSQNPRHKITKRGQNVTFRCDPISEHNRLYWYRQTLGQGPEFLTYFQNEAQLEKSRLLSDRFSAERPKGSFSTLEIQRTEQGDSAMYLCASSLEGENQYFGPGTRLLVL.

CDR3 sequence: CASNLGVPGLAHNEQFF. Written as DNA, the CDR3 is TGTGCCAGCAACCTGGGCGTACCGGGACTCGCCCACAATGAGCAGTTCTTC. The chain combines TRBV11-3 with TRBJ2-1; tentative D call: TRBD2 (6 bases). V was clipped by 7 bases and J by 5 bases, with 24 bases between them. The CDR3 is made up of 17 amino acids. Germline-derived CDR1 and CDR2 are SGHNT and YENEEA.

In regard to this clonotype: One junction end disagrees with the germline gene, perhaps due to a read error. CDR3 in DNA: TGTGTCAGCAGCTTAGTCAGACTAGCGGTAGGGCCGATCGCAAATACGCAGTATTTT. Translating gives CVSSLVRLAVGPIANTQYF. The chain carries TRBV11-2 and TRBJ2-3; 9 bases are shared with TRBD2. This CDR3 is 19 amino acids long. Looked up from germline, CDR1 is SGHAT and CDR2 is FQNNGV.

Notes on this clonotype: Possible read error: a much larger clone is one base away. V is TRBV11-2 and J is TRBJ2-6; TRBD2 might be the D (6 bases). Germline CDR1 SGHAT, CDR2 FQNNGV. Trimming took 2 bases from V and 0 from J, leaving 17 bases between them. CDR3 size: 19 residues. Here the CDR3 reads CASSLFKTGLLSGANVLTF. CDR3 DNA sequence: TGTGCCAGCAGCTTATTTAAAACGGGACTGCTCTCTGGGGCCAACGTCCTGACTTTC.

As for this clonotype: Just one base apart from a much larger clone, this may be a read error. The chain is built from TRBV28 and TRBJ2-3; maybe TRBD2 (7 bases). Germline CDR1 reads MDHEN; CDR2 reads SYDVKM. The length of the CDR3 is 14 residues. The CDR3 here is CAISFTGGRDTQYF. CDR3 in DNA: TGTGCCATCAGTTTTACGGGGGGCCGAGATACGCAGTATTTT. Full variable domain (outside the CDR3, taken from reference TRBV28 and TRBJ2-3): DVKVTQSSRYLVKRTGEKVFLECVQDMDHENMFWYRQDPGLGLRLIYFSYDVKMKEKGDIPEGYSVSREKKERFSLILESASTNQTSMYLCAISFTGGRDTQYFGPGTRLTVL.

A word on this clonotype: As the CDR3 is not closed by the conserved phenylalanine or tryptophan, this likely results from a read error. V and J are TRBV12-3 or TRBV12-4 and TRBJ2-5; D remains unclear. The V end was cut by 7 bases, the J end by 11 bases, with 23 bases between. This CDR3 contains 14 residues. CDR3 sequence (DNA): TGTGCCAGCATCCCCCGAGAGTATCTGTTGACACAGTACTTA. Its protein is CASIPREYLLTQYL.

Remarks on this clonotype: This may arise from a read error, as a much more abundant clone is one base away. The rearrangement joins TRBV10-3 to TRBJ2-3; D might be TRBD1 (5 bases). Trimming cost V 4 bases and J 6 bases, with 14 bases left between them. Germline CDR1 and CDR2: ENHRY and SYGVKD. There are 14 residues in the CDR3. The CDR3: CAISVGQIRDTQYF. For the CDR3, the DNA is TGTGCCATCAGTGTAGGACAAATCCGGGATACGCAGTATTTT.

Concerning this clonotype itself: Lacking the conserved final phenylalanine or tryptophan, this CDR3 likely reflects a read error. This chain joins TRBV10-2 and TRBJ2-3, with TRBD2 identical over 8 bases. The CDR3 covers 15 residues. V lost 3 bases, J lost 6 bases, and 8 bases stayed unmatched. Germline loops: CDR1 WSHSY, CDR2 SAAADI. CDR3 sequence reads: CASSESKAGVDTQYL. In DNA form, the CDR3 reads TGCGCCAGCAGTGAATCAAAAGCGGGAGTGGATACGCAGTATTTA.

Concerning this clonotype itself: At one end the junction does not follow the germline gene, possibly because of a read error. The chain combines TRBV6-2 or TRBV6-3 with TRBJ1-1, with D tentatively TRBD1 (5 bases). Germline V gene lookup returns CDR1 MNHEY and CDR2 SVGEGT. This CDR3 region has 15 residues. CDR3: CATSTPLTGHTEAFF. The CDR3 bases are TGTGCCACCAGTACACCTTTGACGGGGCATACTGAAGCTTTCTTT.

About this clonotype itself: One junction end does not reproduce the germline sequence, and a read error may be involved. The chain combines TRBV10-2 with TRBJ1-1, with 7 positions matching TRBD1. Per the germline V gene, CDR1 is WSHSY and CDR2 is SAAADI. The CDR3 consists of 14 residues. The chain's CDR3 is CTSRGQHWDTEAFF. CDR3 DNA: TGCACCAGCAGGGGACAGCATTGGGACACTGAAGCTTTCTTT.

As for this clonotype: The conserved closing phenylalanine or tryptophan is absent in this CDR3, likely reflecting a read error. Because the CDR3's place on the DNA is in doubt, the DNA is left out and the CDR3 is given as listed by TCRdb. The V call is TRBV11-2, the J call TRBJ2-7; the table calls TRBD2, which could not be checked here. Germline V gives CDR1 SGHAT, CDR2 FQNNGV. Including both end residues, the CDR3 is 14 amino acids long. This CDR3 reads CASSYQTEVYEQYI.

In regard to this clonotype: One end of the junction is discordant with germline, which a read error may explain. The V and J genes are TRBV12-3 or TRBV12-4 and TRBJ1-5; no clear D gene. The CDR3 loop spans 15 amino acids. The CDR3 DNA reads TGTGTCAGCAGCCCCGCAGCGCAAGCTAACCAGTTCCAGCATTTT. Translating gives CVSSPAAQANQFQHF.

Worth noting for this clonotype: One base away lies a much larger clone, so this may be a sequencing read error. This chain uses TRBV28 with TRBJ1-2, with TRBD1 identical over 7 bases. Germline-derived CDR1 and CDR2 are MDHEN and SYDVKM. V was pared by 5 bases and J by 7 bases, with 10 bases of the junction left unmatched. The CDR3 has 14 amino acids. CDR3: CASSPIDRVAGYTF. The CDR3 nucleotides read TGTGCCAGCAGTCCAATTGACAGGGTGGCTGGCTACACCTTC.

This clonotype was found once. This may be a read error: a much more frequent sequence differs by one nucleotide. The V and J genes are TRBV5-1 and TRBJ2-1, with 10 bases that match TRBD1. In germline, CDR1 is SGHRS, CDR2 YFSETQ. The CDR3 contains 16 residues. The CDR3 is CARSLAKGQGYDEQFF. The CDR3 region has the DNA TGCGCCAGGAGCTTGGCCAAGGGACAGGGGTACGATGAGCAGTTCTTC.